Presented here are 27 T cell receptor beta chains from one specimen sequenced in a study of blood T cell repertoires in COVID-19. Libraries were prepared by immunoSEQ multiplex PCR; TCRdb keeps only in-frame clonotypes and omits some of them. The sample consists of around 170,000 clones, under 90% of them appearing once. The sample taken for sequencing was PBMCs or T cells enriched from blood (not recorded which). The receptors come from a woman aged 45-65 years who had recovered from COVID-19.

In this sample, this clone turned up a few times. The chain links TRBV7-3 to TRBJ2-1; 11 bases match TRBD2. CDR1 and CDR2 from the germline V gene are SGHTA and FQGTGA. The length of the CDR3 is 17 residues. V lost 2 bases and J lost 6; bases outside the gene matches: 9. The CDR3 spells CASSLAVLAGVGNEQFF. The CDR3 bases are TGTGCCAGCAGCTTAGCTGTACTAGCGGGAGTAGGCAATGAGCAGTTCTTC. Variable domain in full (rest from reference TRBV7-3 and TRBJ2-1): GAGVSQTPSNKVTEKGKYVELRCDPISGHTALYWYRQSLGQGPEFLIYFQGTGAADDSGLPNDRFFAVRPEGSVSTLKIQRTERGDSAVYLCASSLAVLAGVGNEQFFGPGTRLTVL.

The chain is built from TRBV9 and TRBJ2-1; 10 bases align to TRBD2. This CDR3 spans 17 amino acids. V was pared by 0 bases and J by 4 bases, with 7 bases of the junction left unmatched. The V gene's germline CDR1 is SGDLS and CDR2 YYNGEE. CDR3 protein: CASSVGPSGGVYNEQFF. In nucleotides, the CDR3 is TGTGCCAGCAGCGTAGGGCCTAGCGGGGGAGTATACAATGAGCAGTTCTTC.

The rearrangement joins TRBV7-9 to TRBJ1-5; 7 nucleotides align to TRBD1. Germline V CDR1 and CDR2: SEHNR, FQNEAQ (reference sequence). Trimming at V came to 5 bases and at J to 11 bases, leaving 12 bases not matched to a gene. The CDR3 contains 14 residues. The CDR3 DNA sequence: TGTGCCAGCAGCCCACAGGGGCAGCGATGGGCCCAGCATTTT. It specifies CASSPQGQRWAQHF.

The chain joins TRBV5-1 to TRBJ1-6; D may be TRBD1 (6 bases). This CDR3 comprises 15 residues. V was pared by 4 bases and J by 10 bases, with 18 bases between. CDR1 and CDR2 from the germline V gene are SGHRS and YFSETQ. CDR3 residues: CASSPGGSIGSPLHF. The DNA of the CDR3 is TGCGCCAGCAGCCCGGGGGGCTCAATAGGATCACCCCTCCACTTT.

This clone was seen only once. The chain couples TRBV7-2 to TRBJ2-3; a possible D gene is TRBD2 (5 bases). Germline loops: CDR1 SGHTA, CDR2 FQGNSA. The CDR3 extends over 15 amino acids. V shed 4 bases and J shed 4 bases, with 15 bases lying between them. The CDR3 loop is CASSSTLAGADTQYF. The CDR3 nucleotides read TGTGCCAGCAGCTCCACGTTGGCCGGGGCAGATACGCAGTATTTT.

The V call is TRBV19, the J call TRBJ1-5; D remains unclear. Germline V gives CDR1 LNHDA, CDR2 SQIVND (reference sequence). There are 13 residues in the CDR3. The V end was cut by 7 bases, the J end by 6 bases, with 13 bases between. The CDR3 nucleotides are TGTGCCAGTACGTGGGAGCCGAGTCAGCCCCAGCATTTT. Its protein product is CASTWEPSQPQHF.

This clone was seen just once. The CDR3 DNA sequence: TGTGCCAGCAGCCTCCTAGCGGGGTACACAGATACGCAGTATTTT. The encoded protein is CASSLLAGYTDTQYF. The chain uses TRBV3-1 (or the pseudogene TRBV3-2) and TRBJ2-3; TRBD2 agrees at 9 bases. Germline CDR1 reads LGHDT; CDR2 reads YNNKEL (reference sequence). The CDR3 length is 15 residues. Trimming removed 4 bases from V and 2 bases from J; junction bases left unmatched: 4.

This clone came up once. The V and J genes are TRBV7-8 and TRBJ2-7, with D tentatively TRBD1 (5 bases). In germline, CDR1 is SGHVS, CDR2 FQNEAQ. The CDR3 contains 16 residues. Between the trimmed V and J ends, which lost 5 bases and 0 bases, there was a span of 17 bases. This CDR3 is CASSLGGGASSYEQYF. As DNA, the CDR3 is TGTGCCAGCAGCCTAGGCGGTGGGGCCAGCTCCTACGAGCAGTACTTC.

Note on this clone: A read error may produce the germline difference seen at one junction end. The chain links TRBV7-7 to TRBJ2-2; D possibly corresponds to TRBD2 (7 bases). CDR1 and CDR2 (germline): SSHAT, FNYEAQ (reference sequence). The CDR3 totals 16 residues. CDR3 coding DNA: TGTGCTAGCAGCTCGGGACTACGGGGGGCCACCGGGGAGCTGTTTTTT. Encoded protein: CASSSGLRGATGELFF.

This clone appeared once. The genes are TRBV27 and TRBJ2-3; 8 bases match TRBD2. Unmatched junction bases numbered 7, after V lost 3 bases and J lost 2 bases. The CDR3 totals 16 residues. CDR1 is MNHEY and CDR2 is SMNVEV in the germline V gene (reference sequence). The CDR3 loop is CASSFLIAGHTDTQYF. The CDR3 nucleotides are TGTGCCAGCAGTTTCCTCATAGCGGGGCACACAGATACGCAGTATTTT.

This clone was picked up one time. The chain employs TRBV21-1 and TRBJ1-2; TRBD1, the table's D call, was not compared with the DNA. TRBV21-1 is a listed pseudogene. There are 15 residues in the CDR3. CDR3 loop: CASTLKDRGSYGYTF. The CDR3 nucleotides read TGTGCCAGCACCCTTAAGGACAGGGGTAGCTATGGCTACACCTTC.

This chain connects TRBV19 to TRBJ2-7; 8 nucleotides align to TRBD1. This CDR3 comprises 16 residues. In germline, CDR1 is LNHDA, CDR2 SQIVND (reference sequence). The ends lost 5 bases at V and 3 bases at J; junction bases unmatched: 12. DNA of the CDR3: TGTGCCAGTAGTCTAAATGCCCAGGGGGCGAGCTACGAGCAGTACTTC. It yields the protein CASSLNAQGASYEQYF.

The chain recombines TRBV19 with TRBJ2-7; 11 bases are shared with TRBD2. The trim removed 5 bases at V and 6 bases at J, leaving 6 bases unmatched. Germline lookup yields CDR1 LNHDA and CDR2 SQIVND (reference sequence). The CDR3 contains 14 residues. This CDR3 reads CASSRIAGGGEQYF. The CDR3 nucleotides read TGTGCCAGTAGTCGAATAGCGGGAGGGGGCGAGCAGTACTTC.

The chain combines TRBV19 with TRBJ2-2, with a tentative D call TRBD2 (5 bases). Trimming removed 5 bases at V and 5 bases at J, with 9 bases between. Germline CDR1 and CDR2: LNHDA and SQIVND (reference sequence). The CDR3 loop spans 13 amino acids. The CDR3 DNA reads TGTGCCAGTAGTGTGGACTTAACCGGGGAGCTGTTTTTT. Translated, it gives CASSVDLTGELFF.

The chain carries TRBV5-1 and TRBJ1-2, with D maybe TRBD1 (5 bases). Trimming removed 0 bases from V and 0 bases from J, with 12 bases in between. Looked up from germline, CDR1 is SGHRS and CDR2 is YFSETQ. CDR3 length: 16 residues. CDR3 in DNA: TGCGCCAGCAGCTTGGGACAGACGACTTCTAACTATGGCTACACCTTC. It codes for CASSLGQTTSNYGYTF.

The V call is TRBV7-3, the J call TRBJ1-2; 7 nucleotides match TRBD1. Germline V lookup: CDR1 SGHTA, CDR2 FQGTGA. CDR3 length: 13 residues. V was pared by 5 bases and J by 7 bases, with 7 bases of the junction left unmatched. CDR3 in amino acids: CASSPTGSSGYTF. Here the CDR3 DNA reads TGTGCCAGCAGCCCGACAGGGAGCAGTGGCTACACCTTC.

The J gene is TRBJ1-5, the V gene TRBV6-1; TRBD1 matches at 8 bases. Trimming cost V 3 bases and J 0 bases; bases outside gene matches: 4. Germline CDR1 and CDR2: MNHNS and SASEGT. This CDR3 is built from 16 residues. DNA of the CDR3: TGTGCCAGCAGTGAGTACAGGGGGGGTAGCAATCAGCCCCAGCATTTT. Its translation is CASSEYRGGSNQPQHF.

This chain connects TRBV4-3 to TRBJ1-4; a weak D match, TRBD1 (5 bases). The V end was cut by 3 bases, the J end by 4 bases, with 12 bases between. CDR3 size: 15 residues. Germline loops: CDR1 LGHNA, CDR2 YSLEER. The CDR3 loop reads CASSQQGELNEKLFF. The CDR3 bases are TGCGCCAGCAGCCAGCAGGGCGAACTTAATGAAAAACTGTTTTTT.

This sequence joins TRBV7-2 and TRBJ1-5; D is ambiguous. Germline lookup yields CDR1 SGHTA and CDR2 FQGNSA. Trimming took off 2 bases at V and 5 bases at J, with 13 bases between the two ends. There are 15 residues in the CDR3. Here the CDR3 DNA reads TGTGCCAGCAGCTTAAAGATCGGGGTTGATCAGCCCCAGCATTTT. It encodes CASSLKIGVDQPQHF.

This sequence joins TRBV24-1 and TRBJ2-7; tentatively, D is TRBD1 (6 bases). CDR1 is KGHDR and CDR2 is SFDVKD in the germline V gene. Trimming left V 5 bases short and J 4 bases short, with 14 bases between. The CDR3 has 14 amino acids. The CDR3 nucleotides read TGTGCCACCAGTGCCATGGACAGACCTTACGAGCAGTACTTC. Amino acids: CATSAMDRPYEQYF.

This chain connects TRBV11-3 to TRBJ2-7; no clear D. Trimming took 4 bases from V and 1 from J, leaving 11 bases between them. This CDR3 comprises 14 residues. Germline V gives CDR1 SGHNT, CDR2 YENEEA. CDR3 loop: CASSSMGLSYEQYF. Here the CDR3 DNA reads TGTGCCAGCAGCTCCATGGGCCTTTCCTACGAGCAGTACTTC.

The genes are TRBV6-6 and TRBJ1-2; D is uncertain. V was cut by 6 bases and J by 7 bases, with 9 bases left in between. Germline V gives CDR1 MNHNY, CDR2 SVGAGI (reference sequence). There are 11 residues in the CDR3. The CDR3 region is CASRADFGYTF. The CDR3 DNA follows: TGTGCCAGCAGGGCCGACTTTGGCTACACCTTC.

V usage is TRBV28 and J usage is TRBJ2-6; maybe TRBD1 (6 bases). V was pared by 4 bases and J by 3 bases, with 37 bases between. This CDR3 comprises 24 residues. The germline V gene has CDR1 MDHEN and CDR2 SYDVKM. In nucleotides, the CDR3 is TGTGCCAGCAGTTCCTTCGTCGGGACACGGAAAGTTCTAGACGTCGTTCGTGGGGCCAACGTCCTGACTTTC. This gives the protein CASSSFVGTRKVLDVVRGANVLTF.

This chain links TRBV3-1 (or the pseudogene TRBV3-2) with TRBJ1-1, with D perhaps TRBD1 (6 bases). CDR1 LGHDT and CDR2 YNNKEL come from the germline V gene (reference sequence). There are 12 residues in the CDR3. V lost 1 base, J lost 10 bases, and 10 bases lay in between. CDR3 in DNA: TGTGCCAGCAGCCAAGGGGGGCGGGTAGCTTTCTTT. Translating it yields CASSQGGRVAFF.

V gene TRBV25-1 combines with J gene TRBJ1-3; D call uncertain. The CDR3 is 15 residues long. The germline V gene encodes CDR1 MGHDK and CDR2 SYGVNS. V was shortened by 3 bases and J by 0 bases, with 9 bases between the two germline ends. The CDR3 reads CASSDAGISGNTIYF. The DNA for the CDR3 is TGTGCCAGCAGTGATGCGGGAATCTCTGGAAACACCATATATTTT.

This clone was seen once. The J gene is TRBJ2-3, the V gene TRBV28; D is possibly TRBD1 (6 bases). Trimming shortened V by 10 bases and J by 4 bases, and 18 bases separated the two germline ends. From germline, CDR1 is MDHEN and CDR2 SYDVKM. CDR3 size: 14 residues. CDR3 protein: CATLGHLGADTQYF. DNA for the CDR3: TGTGCCACTTTGGGACACCTCGGGGCAGATACGCAGTATTTT.

This sequence joins TRBV28 and TRBJ1-3; 9 bases map to TRBD1. The CDR3 spans 19 residues. The V gene's germline CDR1 is MDHEN and CDR2 SYDVKM. The trim removed 3 bases at V and 0 bases at J, leaving 12 bases unmatched. The CDR3 DNA sequence: TGTGCCAGCAGTTTGCCCGGGACAGGGTTTTTGAACTCTGGAAACACCATATATTTT. Its translation is CASSLPGTGFLNSGNTIYF. The full variable domain, in which reference TRBV28 and TRBJ1-3 provide the parts outside the CDR3, is DVKVTQSSRYLVKRTGEKVFLECVQDMDHENMFWYRQDPGLGLRLIYFSYDVKMKEKGDIPEGYSVSREKKERFSLILESASTNQTSMYLCASSLPGTGFLNSGNTIYFGEGSWLTVV.